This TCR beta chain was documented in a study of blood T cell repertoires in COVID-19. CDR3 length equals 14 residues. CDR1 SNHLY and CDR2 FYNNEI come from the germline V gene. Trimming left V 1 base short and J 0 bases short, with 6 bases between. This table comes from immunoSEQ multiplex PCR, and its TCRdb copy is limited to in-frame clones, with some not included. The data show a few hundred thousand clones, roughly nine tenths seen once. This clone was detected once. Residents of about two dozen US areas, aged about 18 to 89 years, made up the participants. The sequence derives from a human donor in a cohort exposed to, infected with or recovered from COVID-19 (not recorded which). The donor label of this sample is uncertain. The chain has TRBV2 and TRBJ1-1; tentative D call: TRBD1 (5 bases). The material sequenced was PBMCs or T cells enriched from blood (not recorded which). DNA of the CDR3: TGTGCCAGCAGTGAAGGACAGATGAACACTGAAGCTTTCTTT. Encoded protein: CASSEGQMNTEAFF.